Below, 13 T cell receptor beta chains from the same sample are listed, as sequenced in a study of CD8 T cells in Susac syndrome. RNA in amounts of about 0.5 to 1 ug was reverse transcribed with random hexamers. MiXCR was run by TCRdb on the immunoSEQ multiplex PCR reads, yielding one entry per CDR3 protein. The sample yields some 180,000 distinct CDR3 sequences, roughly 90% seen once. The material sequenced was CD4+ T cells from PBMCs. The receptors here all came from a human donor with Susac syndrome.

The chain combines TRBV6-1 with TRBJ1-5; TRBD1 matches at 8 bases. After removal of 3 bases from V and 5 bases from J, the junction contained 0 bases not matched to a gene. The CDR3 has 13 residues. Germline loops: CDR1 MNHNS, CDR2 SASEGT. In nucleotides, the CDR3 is TGTGCCAGCAGTGAGACAGGGGATCAGCCCCAGCATTTT. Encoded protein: CASSETGDQPQHF.

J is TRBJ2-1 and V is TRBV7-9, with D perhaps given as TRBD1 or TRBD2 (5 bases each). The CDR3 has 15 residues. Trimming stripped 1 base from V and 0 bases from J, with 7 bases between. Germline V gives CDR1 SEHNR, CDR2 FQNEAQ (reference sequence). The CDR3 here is CASSLGDDSYNEQFF. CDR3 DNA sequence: TGTGCCAGCAGCTTAGGGGACGACTCCTACAATGAGCAGTTCTTC.

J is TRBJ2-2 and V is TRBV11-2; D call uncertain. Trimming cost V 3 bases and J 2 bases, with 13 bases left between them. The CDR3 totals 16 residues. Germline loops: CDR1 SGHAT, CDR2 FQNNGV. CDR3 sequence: CASSLVGWGNTGELFF. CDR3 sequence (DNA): TGTGCCAGCAGCTTGGTCGGTTGGGGTAACACCGGGGAGCTGTTTTTT.

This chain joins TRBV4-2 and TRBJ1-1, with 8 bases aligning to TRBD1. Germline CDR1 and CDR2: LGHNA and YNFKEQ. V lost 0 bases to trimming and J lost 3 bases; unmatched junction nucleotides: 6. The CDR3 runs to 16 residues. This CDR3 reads CASSQDRQGLYTEAFF. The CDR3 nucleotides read TGTGCCAGCAGCCAAGATCGACAGGGGCTATACACTGAAGCTTTCTTT.

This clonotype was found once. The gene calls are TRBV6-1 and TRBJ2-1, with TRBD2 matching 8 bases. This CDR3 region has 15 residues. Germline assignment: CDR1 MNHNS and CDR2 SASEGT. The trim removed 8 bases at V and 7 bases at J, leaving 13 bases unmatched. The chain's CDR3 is CASGAGGTPFNEQFF. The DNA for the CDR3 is TGTGCCAGCGGCGCGGGGGGCACACCATTTAATGAGCAGTTCTTC.

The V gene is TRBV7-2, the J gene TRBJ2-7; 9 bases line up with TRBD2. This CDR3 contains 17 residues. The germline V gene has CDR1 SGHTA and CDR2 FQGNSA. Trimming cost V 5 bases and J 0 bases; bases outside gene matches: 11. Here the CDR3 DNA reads TGTGCCAGCAGCCGGGGGCTAGCGGGATGGAGCTCCTACGAGCAGTACTTC. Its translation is CASSRGLAGWSSYEQYF.

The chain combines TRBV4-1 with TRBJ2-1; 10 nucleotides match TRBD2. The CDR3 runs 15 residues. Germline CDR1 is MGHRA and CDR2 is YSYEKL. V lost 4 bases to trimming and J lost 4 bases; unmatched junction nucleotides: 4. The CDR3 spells CASSPGLANYNEQFF. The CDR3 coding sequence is TGCGCCAGCAGCCCGGGACTAGCGAATTACAATGAGCAGTTCTTC.

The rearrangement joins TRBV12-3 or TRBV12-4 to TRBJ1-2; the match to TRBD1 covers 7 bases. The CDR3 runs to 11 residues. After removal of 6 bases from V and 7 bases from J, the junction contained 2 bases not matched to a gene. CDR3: CASRHRGGYTF. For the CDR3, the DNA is TGTGCCAGCAGACACAGGGGTGGCTACACCTTC.

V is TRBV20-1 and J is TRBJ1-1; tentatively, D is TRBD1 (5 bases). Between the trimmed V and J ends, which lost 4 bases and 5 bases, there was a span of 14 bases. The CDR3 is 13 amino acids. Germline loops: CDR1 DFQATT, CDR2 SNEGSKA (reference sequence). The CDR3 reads CSATPPTATEAFF. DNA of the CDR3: TGCAGTGCTACACCCCCGACAGCAACTGAAGCTTTCTTT.

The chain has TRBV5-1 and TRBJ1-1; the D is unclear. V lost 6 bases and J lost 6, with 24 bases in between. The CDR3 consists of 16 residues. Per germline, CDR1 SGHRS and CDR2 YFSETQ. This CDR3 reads CASNLGLRPIHAEAFF. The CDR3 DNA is TGCGCCAGCAACCTAGGTCTCCGTCCGATACACGCTGAAGCTTTCTTT.

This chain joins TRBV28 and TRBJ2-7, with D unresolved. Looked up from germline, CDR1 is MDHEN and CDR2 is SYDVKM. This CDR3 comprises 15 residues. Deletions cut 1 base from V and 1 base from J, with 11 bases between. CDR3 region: CASSLSWSGSYEQYF. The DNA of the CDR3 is TGTGCCAGCAGTTTATCCTGGAGTGGATCCTACGAGCAGTACTTC. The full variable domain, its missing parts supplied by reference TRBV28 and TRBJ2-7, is DVKVTQSSRYLVKRTGEKVFLECVQDMDHENMFWYRQDPGLGLRLIYFSYDVKMKEKGDIPEGYSVSREKKERFSLILESASTNQTSMYLCASSLSWSGSYEQYFGPGTRLTVT.

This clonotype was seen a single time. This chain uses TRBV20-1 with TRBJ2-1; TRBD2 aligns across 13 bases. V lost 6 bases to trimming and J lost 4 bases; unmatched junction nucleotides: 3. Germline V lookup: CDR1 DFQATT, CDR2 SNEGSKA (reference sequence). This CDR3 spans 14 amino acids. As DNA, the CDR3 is TGCAGTGCCGCGACTAGCGGGAGGTACAATGAGCAGTTCTTC. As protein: CSAATSGRYNEQFF.

CDR3 loop: CSASDPGGNTEAFF. The CDR3 DNA reads TGCAGTGCTTCCGATCCCGGGGGGAACACTGAAGCTTTCTTT. The V call is TRBV20-1, the J call TRBJ1-1, with a tentative D call TRBD1 (5 bases). CDR1 is DFQATT and CDR2 is SNEGSKA in the germline V gene (reference sequence). This CDR3 has 14 residues. V was pared by 5 bases and J by 1 base, with 14 bases between.